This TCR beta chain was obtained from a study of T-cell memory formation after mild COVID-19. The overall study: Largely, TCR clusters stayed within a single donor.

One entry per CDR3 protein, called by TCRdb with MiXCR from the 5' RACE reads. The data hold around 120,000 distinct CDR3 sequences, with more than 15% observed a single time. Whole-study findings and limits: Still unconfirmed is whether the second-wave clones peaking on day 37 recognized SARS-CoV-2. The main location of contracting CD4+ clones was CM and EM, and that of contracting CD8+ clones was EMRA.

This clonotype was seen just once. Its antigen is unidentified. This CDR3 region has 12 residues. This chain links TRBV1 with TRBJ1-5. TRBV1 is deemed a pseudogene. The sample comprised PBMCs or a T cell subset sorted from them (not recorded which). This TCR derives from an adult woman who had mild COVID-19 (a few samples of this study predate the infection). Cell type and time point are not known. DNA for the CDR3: TGCACCAGCAGGGACAGCAATCAGCCCCAGCATTTT. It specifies CTSRDSNQPQHF.